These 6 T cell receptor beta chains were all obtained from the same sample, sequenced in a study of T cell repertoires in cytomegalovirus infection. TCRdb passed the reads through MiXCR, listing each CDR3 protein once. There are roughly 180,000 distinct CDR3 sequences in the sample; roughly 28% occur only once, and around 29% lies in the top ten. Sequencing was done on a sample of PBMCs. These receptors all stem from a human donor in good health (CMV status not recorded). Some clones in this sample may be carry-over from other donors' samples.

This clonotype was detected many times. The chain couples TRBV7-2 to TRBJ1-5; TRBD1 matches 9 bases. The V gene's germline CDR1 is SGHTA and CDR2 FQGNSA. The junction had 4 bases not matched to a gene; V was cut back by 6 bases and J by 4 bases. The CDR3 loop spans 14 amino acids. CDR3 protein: CASRGTGLNQPQHF. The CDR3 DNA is TGTGCCAGCAGGGGGACAGGGCTGAATCAGCCCCAGCATTTT. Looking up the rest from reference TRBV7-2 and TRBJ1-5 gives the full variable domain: GAGVSQSPSNKVTEKGKDVELRCDPISGHTALYWYRQSLGQGLEFLIYFQGNSAPDKSGLPSDRFSAERTGGSVSTLTIQRTQQEDSAVYLCASRGTGLNQPQHFGDGTRLSIL.

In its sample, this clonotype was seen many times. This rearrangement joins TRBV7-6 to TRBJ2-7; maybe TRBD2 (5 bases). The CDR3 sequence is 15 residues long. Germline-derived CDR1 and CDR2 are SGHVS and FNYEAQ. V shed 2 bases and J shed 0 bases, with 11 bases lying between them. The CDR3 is CASSLSPGFSYEQYF. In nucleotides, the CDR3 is TGTGCCAGCAGCTTATCACCGGGGTTCTCCTACGAGCAGTACTTC.

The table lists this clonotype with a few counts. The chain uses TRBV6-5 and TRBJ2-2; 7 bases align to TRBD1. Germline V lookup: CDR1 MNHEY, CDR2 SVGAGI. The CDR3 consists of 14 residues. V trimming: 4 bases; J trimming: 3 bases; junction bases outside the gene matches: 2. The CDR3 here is CASSSGQYTGELFF. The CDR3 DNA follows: TGTGCCAGCAGTTCGGGACAGTACACCGGGGAGCTGTTTTTT.

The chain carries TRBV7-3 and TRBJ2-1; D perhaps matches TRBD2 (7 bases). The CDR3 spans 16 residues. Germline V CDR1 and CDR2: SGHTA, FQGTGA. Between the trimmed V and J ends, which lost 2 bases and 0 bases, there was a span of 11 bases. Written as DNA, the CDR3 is TGTGCCAGCAGCTTACGGGGGGCGGGCTCCTACAATGAGCAGTTCTTC. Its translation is CASSLRGAGSYNEQFF.

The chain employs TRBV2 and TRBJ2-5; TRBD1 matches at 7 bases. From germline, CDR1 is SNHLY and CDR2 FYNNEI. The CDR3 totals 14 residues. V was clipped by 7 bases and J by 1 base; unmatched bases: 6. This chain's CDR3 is CASKTDRAQETQYF. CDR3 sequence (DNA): TGTGCCAGCAAGACAGACAGGGCCCAAGAGACCCAGTACTTC.

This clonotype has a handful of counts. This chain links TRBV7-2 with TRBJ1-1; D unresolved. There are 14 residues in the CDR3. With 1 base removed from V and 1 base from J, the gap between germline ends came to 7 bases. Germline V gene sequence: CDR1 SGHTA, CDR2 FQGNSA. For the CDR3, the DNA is TGTGCCAGCAGCTTAGAATTTTCGAACACTGAAGCTTTCTTT. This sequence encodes CASSLEFSNTEAFF.